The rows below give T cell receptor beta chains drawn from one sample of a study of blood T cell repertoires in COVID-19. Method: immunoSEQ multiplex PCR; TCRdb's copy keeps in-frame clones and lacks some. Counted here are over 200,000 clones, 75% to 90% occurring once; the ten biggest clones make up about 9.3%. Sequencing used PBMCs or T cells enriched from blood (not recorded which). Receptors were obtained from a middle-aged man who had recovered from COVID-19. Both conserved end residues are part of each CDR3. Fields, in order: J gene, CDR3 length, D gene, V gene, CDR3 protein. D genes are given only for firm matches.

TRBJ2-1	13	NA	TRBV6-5	CASGRGANNEQFF
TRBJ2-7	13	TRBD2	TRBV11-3	CASTAGATYEQYF
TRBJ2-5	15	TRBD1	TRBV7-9	CASSLASTGGETQYF
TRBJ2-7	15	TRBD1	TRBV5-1	CASSQTGQGSYEQYF
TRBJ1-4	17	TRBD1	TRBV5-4	CASSLAGGHATNEKLFF
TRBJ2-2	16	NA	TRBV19	CASSSHSRGHTGELFF
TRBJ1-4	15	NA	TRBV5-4	CASSLPTGPNEKLFF
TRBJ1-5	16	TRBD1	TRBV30	CAWRDRTGKSNQPQHF
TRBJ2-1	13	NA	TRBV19	CASSISLSPEQFF
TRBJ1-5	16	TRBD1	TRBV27	CASSVDGTGSNQPQHF
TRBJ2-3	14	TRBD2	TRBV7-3	CASSLGLAGYTQYF
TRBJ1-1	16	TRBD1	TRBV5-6	CASSFGTGRMNTEAFF
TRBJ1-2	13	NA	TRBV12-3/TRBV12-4	CASSFRDSSGYTF
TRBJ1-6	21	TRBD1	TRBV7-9	CASSKTTGQAVKGSYNSPLHF
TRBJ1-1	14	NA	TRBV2	CASIERREDTEAFF
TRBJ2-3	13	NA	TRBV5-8	CASSYQSTDTQYF
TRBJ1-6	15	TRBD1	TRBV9	CASSVAGGTNSPLHF
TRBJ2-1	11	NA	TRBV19	CASTRGNEQFF
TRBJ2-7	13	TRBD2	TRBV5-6	CASSSGEGYEQYF
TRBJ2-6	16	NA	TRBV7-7	CASSLGRSSGANVLTF
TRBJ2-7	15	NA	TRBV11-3	CASSLVGIGQSEQYF
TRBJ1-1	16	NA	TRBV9	CASSAPPRFSEVEAFF
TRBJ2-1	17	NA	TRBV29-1	CSVDRRGGYQTYNEQFF
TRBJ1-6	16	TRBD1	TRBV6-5	CASSYTQGQGNSPLHF
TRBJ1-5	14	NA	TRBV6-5	CASRPDSYNQPQHF
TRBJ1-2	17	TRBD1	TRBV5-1	CASSDEGARNILAGYTF
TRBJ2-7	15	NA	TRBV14	CASSQDVGDSYEQYF
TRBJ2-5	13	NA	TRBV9	CASSVAGRETQYF
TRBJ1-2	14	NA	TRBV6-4	CASRETENNYGYTF
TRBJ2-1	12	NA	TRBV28	CASSFGTGKLFF
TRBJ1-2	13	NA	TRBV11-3	CASSLVQGRGYTF
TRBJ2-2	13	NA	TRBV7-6	CASSPWGAGELFF
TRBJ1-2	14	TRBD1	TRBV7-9	CASSQSGTGHGYTF
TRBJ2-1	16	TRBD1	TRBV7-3	CASSLFPGTAYNEQFF
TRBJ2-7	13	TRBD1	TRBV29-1	CSVQGKGAYEQYF
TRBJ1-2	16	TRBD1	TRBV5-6	CASSPPGTGRTQGYTF
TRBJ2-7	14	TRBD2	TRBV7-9	CASSRSGVYYEQYF
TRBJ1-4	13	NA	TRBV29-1	CSVADRRNEKLFF
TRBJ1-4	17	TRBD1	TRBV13	CASSFRTGGWTNEKLFF
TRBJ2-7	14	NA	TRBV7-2	CASSLASPDYEQYF
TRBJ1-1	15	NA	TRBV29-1	CSVERRGSVYTEAFF
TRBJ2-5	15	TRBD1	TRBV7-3	CASSPRTGRQETQYF
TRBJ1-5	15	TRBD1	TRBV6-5	CASSPLGQSNQPQHF
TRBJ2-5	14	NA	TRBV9	CASSPGLQQETQYF
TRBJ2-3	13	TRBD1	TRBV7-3	CASSPNRGDTQYF
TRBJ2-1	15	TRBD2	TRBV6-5	CASSSHSGGGNEQFF
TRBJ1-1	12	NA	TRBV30	CAWGPRVTEAFF
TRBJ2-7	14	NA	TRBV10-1	CASSEGQDTALQYF
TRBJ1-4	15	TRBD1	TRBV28	CASRSPGTGDEKLFF
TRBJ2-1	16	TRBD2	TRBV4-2	CASSQAGTSVYNEQFF
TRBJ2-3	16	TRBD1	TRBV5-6	CASSGGQGRITDTQYF
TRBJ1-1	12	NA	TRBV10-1	CASSPPGGRAFF
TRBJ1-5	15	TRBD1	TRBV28	CASSFQGARNQPQHF
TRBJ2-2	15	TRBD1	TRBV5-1	CASSLVQGEGGELFF
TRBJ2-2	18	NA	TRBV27	CASSLPLPGDEYTGELFF